This T cell receptor beta chain was identified in a study of control samples from healthy donors and cancer patients. Clones were read by immunoSEQ multiplex PCR, and TCRdb kept only the in-frame ones, dropping some. The sample shows about 150,000 clones, 85% to 95% of them seen only once. The CDR3 is 17 residues long. V was clipped by 2 bases and J by 3 bases; unmatched bases: 8. The germline CDR1 and CDR2 sequences are MGHRA and YSYEKL. Sequencing input: blood. The chain carries TRBV4-1 and TRBJ2-1; TRBD1 matches 9 bases. The clonotype originates from a middle-aged man in good health. CDR3 sequence (DNA): TGCGCCAGCAGCCAATTTCCCCGACAGGGGGACTACAATGAGCAGTTCTTC. It encodes CASSQFPRQGDYNEQFF.